The next 14 T cell receptor beta chains were all read from a single sample in a study of cytomegalovirus exposure and HLA in healthy donors. PCR involved 60 Vbeta and 13 Jbeta primers. Sequenced by immunoSEQ multiplex PCR; TCRdb stores in-frame clones only, minus some. The repertoire holds roughly 86,000 clones, with approximately 79% as singletons. The specimen was PBMCs. These receptors came from a female donor in good health and CMV-seronegative.

The chain joins TRBV7-9 to TRBJ1-1; 10 nucleotides align to TRBD1. CDR1 and CDR2 (germline): SEHNR, FQNEAQ (reference sequence). Trimming removed 5 bases from V and 11 bases from J; junction bases left unmatched: 8. CDR3 length: 13 residues. The CDR3 DNA is TGTGCCAGCAGCGCTCCGACAGGGGGCCGTGCTTTCTTT. Translated, it gives CASSAPTGGRAFF.

This sequence joins TRBV6-5 and TRBJ2-3, with 16 bases aligning to TRBD2. Losses at the gene ends were 5 bases for V and 15 bases for J; bases not matched to a gene: 11. The CDR3 contains 15 residues. Per germline, CDR1 MNHEY and CDR2 SVGAGI. CDR3 region: CASSPSGTSGGAVYF. The CDR3 DNA follows: TGTGCCAGCAGTCCCTCCGGGACTAGCGGGGGGGCTGTCTATTTT.

The V gene is TRBV28, the J gene TRBJ2-1; tentative D call: TRBD1 (6 bases). In germline, CDR1 is MDHEN, CDR2 SYDVKM. CDR3 size: 16 residues. The germline V and J ends were trimmed by 2 bases and 6 bases, with 17 bases remaining between them. The CDR3 nucleotides are TGTGCCAGCAGTTTACAGGCGTGGGTAGGGGGCAATGAGCAGTTCTTC. This sequence encodes CASSLQAWVGGNEQFF.

The CDR3 bases are TGTGCCACCAGCAGAGAACGGGGGAATACTGAAGCTTTCTTT. Translation gives CATSRERGNTEAFF. The V and J genes are TRBV15 and TRBJ1-1, with D maybe TRBD1 (5 bases). With 0 bases removed from V and 5 bases from J, the gap between germline ends came to 10 bases. The CDR3 contains 14 residues. Germline CDR1 LNHNV, CDR2 YYDKDF (reference sequence).

The V gene is TRBV19, the J gene TRBJ1-5; no reliable D call. CDR3 size: 16 residues. From germline, CDR1 is LNHDA and CDR2 SQIVND (reference sequence). Trimming took off 3 bases at V and 0 bases at J, with 12 bases between the two ends. The CDR3 loop is CASSMKTPFSNQPQHF. The CDR3 DNA follows: TGTGCCAGTAGTATGAAAACACCATTTAGCAATCAGCCCCAGCATTTT. The variable domain in full, completed from reference TRBV19 and TRBJ1-5, reads DGGITQSPKYLFRKEGQNVTLSCEQNLNHDAMYWYRQDPGQGLRLIYYSQIVNDFQKGDIAEGYSVSREKKESFPLTVTSAQKNPTAFYLCASSMKTPFSNQPQHFGDGTRLSIL.

The chain is built from TRBV5-6 and TRBJ2-5; the D gene is possibly TRBD1 (6 bases). The CDR3 sequence is 15 residues long. The V end was cut by 2 bases, the J end by 3 bases, with 14 bases between. In germline, CDR1 is SGHDT, CDR2 YYEEEE. CDR3 in DNA: TGTGCCAGCAGCTTTTTTGGGCAGGGGAAAGAGACCCAGTACTTC. Encoded protein: CASSFFGQGKETQYF. Filled out from reference TRBV5-6 and TRBJ2-5, the complete variable domain reads DAGVTQSPTHLIKTRGQQVTLRCSPKSGHDTVSWYQQALGQGPQFIFQYYEEEERQRGNFPDRFSGHQFPNYSSELNVNALLLGDSALYLCASSFFGQGKETQYFGPGTRLLVL.

The rearrangement uses TRBV30 and TRBJ1-6; 8 bases are shared with TRBD1. The CDR3 extends over 14 amino acids. The germline gives CDR1 GTSNPN, CDR2 SVGIG (reference sequence). V was clipped by 5 bases and J by 6 bases; unmatched bases: 6. The CDR3, as DNA: TGTGCCTGGGCCCCCGGGACAGGTAATTCACCCCTCCACTTT. The encoded protein is CAWAPGTGNSPLHF.

CDR3 protein: CASSLDAGSGANVLTF. The CDR3 DNA sequence: TGTGCCAGCAGCTTGGATGCGGGGTCTGGGGCCAACGTCCTGACTTTC. The chain uses TRBV5-4 and TRBJ2-6; weak D call: TRBD2 (6 bases). Germline-derived CDR1 and CDR2 are SGHNT and YYREEE (reference sequence). V was shortened by 0 bases and J by 1 base, with 8 bases between the two germline ends. The CDR3 loop spans 16 amino acids.

CDR3 coding DNA: TGTGCCAGCAGCGCCAAGGGGGACCTCTCCTACGAGCAGTACTTC. This sequence encodes CASSAKGDLSYEQYF. J is TRBJ2-7 and V is TRBV9; possibly TRBD1 for D (6 bases). Between the trimmed V and J ends, which lost 3 bases and 0 bases, there was a span of 13 bases. Germline lookup yields CDR1 SGDLS and CDR2 YYNGEE. CDR3 length: 15 residues.

V gene TRBV6-1 combines with J gene TRBJ1-5; no clear D. The CDR3 sequence is 12 residues long. The ends were cut back, 5 bases at V and 4 bases at J, with 6 bases in the middle. CDR1 is MNHNS, CDR2 SASEGT, per germline. The CDR3 DNA is TGTGCCAGCAGTATCATTAATCAGCCCCAGCATTTT. Protein sequence: CASSIINQPQHF.

The CDR3 region has the DNA TGTGCCAGCGGGGGGGTTGACCACCAAGAGACCCAGTACTTC. Protein product: CASGGVDHQETQYF. The V gene is TRBV2, the J gene TRBJ2-5; 7 bases line up with TRBD2. From germline, CDR1 is SNHLY and CDR2 FYNNEI. Unmatched junction bases numbered 6, after V lost 8 bases and J lost 0 bases. This CDR3 region has 14 residues.

The genes are TRBV15 and TRBJ2-2; the D is unclear. Germline CDR1 is LNHNV and CDR2 is YYDKDF (reference sequence). The CDR3 is 13 amino acids. V was pared by 1 base and J by 6 bases, with 6 bases between. The CDR3 sequence: CATSRVGSGELFF. The CDR3 region has the DNA TGTGCCACCAGCAGAGTTGGCTCCGGGGAGCTGTTTTTT.

The V gene is TRBV10-3, the J gene TRBJ2-7; 7 bases fit TRBD2. CDR1 is ENHRY and CDR2 is SYGVKD in the germline V gene. The CDR3 is 14 residues long. V shed 11 bases and J 3 bases; nucleotides not matched to a gene: 13. CDR3 sequence reads: CASSLGGSNYEQYF. The CDR3 nucleotides read TGTGCCTCATCGTTGGGCGGGAGCAACTACGAGCAGTACTTC.

This clone was found a few times. The genes are TRBV4-1 and TRBJ1-1; D is unresolved. Germline V gene data show CDR1 as MGHRA and CDR2 as YSYEKL. V lost 1 base and J lost 1, with 4 bases in between. This CDR3 comprises 13 residues. The chain's CDR3 is CASSQARNTEAFF. As DNA, the CDR3 is TGCGCCAGCAGCCAAGCTAGGAACACTGAAGCTTTCTTT.